Included here is one T cell receptor (beta chain) sequence, with context. Its antigen remains unidentified. The V end was cut by 1 base, the J end by 1 base, with 8 bases between. The V gene's germline CDR1 is SGHNT and CDR2 YYREEE (reference sequence). The length of the CDR3 is 14 residues. The PCR used 60 Vbeta and 13 Jbeta primers. Measured with immunoSEQ multiplex PCR; TCRdb has only the in-frame clones, and not every one. The table has about 300,000 clones, roughly 90% seen once. This sample is drawn from a study of cytomegalovirus exposure and HLA in healthy donors. Study-level results: Among immune exposure information, only CMV serostatus was available. Some segments of the V type, notably TRBV6-2 and TRBV6-3, were excluded as indistinguishable. Association with HLA alleles at 0.05 false discovery rate was found for roughly 17,000 TCR beta sequences in a later analysis.

This receptor was identified in a man aged 35 to 55 in good health and CMV-seropositive. This chain connects TRBV5-4 to TRBJ1-2; tentatively, D is TRBD1 (6 bases). Sequencing was carried out using PBMCs. CDR3: CASSLLQGNYGYTF. CDR3 DNA sequence: TGTGCCAGCAGCTTGCTACAGGGTAACTATGGCTACACCTTC.